A selection of T cell receptor beta chains follows, all from one sample in a study of cytomegalovirus exposure and HLA in healthy donors. Method: immunoSEQ multiplex PCR; TCRdb's copy keeps in-frame clones and lacks some. Here the sample spans 120,000 to 150,000 clones, 76% being singletons. Material: PBMCs. The origin of the receptors is a woman between 40 and 50 years old in good health and CMV-seronegative. The CDR3 runs from the conserved cysteine through the conserved F or W. The D gene is left open where the match is weak. Part of the rows lack a size; the others show once, few, many or a class for expanded clones.

v_gene	len	d_gene	j_gene	abundance	CDR3nt	CDR3aa
TRBV29-1	17	TRBD2	TRBJ2-1	.	TGCAGCGTTGGAGAAGGGACTAGCGGGAGGGTCTACAATGAGCAGTTCTTC	CSVGEGTSGRVYNEQFF
TRBV5-1	16	.	TRBJ2-1	.	TGCGCCAGTAGATCCTCTTTGTCGGGAGACTACAATGAGCAGTTCTTC	CASRSSLSGDYNEQFF
TRBV28	14	.	TRBJ1-1	.	TGTGCCAGCAGTCCGACACTAGTGAACACTGAAGCTTTCTTT	CASSPTLVNTEAFF
TRBV30	12	.	TRBJ1-2	.	TGTGCCTGGAGTGCCAGGGGATATGGCTACACCTTC	CAWSARGYGYTF
TRBV16	15	.	TRBJ1-4	.	TGTGCCAGCAGCCAATCGTCGGGGACTAATGAAAAACTGTTTTTT	CASSQSSGTNEKLFF
TRBV10-3	15	.	TRBJ1-2	.	TGTGCCATCAGTGAGCCTGAAGGAGCCAACTATGGCTACACCTTC	CAISEPEGANYGYTF
TRBV19	20	TRBD1	TRBJ2-2	few	TGTGCCAGTAGTATAGATAATCTATATTTCGGGACAGCCTACACCGGGGAGCTGTTTTTT	CASSIDNLYFGTAYTGELFF
TRBV6-5	14	TRBD1	TRBJ1-2	once	TGTGCCAGCAGTTTCGACAGGGGCGAGAATGGCTACACCTTC	CASSFDRGENGYTF
TRBV18	15	.	TRBJ1-4	.	TGTGCCAGCTCAGCCGACCAGGGGACTAATGAAAAACTGTTTTTT	CASSADQGTNEKLFF
TRBV2	16	TRBD2	TRBJ2-7	.	TGTGCCAGCAGTGAAAAAAGGCTAGCGGGGGCAGGCGAGCAGTACTTC	CASSEKRLAGAGEQYF
TRBV28	16	TRBD1	TRBJ1-6	.	TGTGCCAGCAGCCTCCTCGGGACAGCCTTCGATTCACCCCTCCACTTT	CASSLLGTAFDSPLHF
TRBV7-9	13	.	TRBJ1-2	few	TGTGCCTTAACCCGAGACAGAAACTATGGCTACACCTTC	CALTRDRNYGYTF
TRBV5-1	15	TRBD1	TRBJ1-4	.	TGCGCCAGCAGCGGGACAGGGGCCTCTAATGAAAAACTGTTTTTT	CASSGTGASNEKLFF
TRBV11-2	17	.	TRBJ1-3	.	TGTGCCAGCAGCTTAATGCAGGGCCCTTCCTCTGGAAACACCATATATTTT	CASSLMQGPSSGNTIYF
TRBV2	12	.	TRBJ1-2	.	TGTGCCAGCACCGGCACGGGGTATGGCTACACCTTC	CASTGTGYGYTF
TRBV21-1	10	.	TRBJ1-2	.	TGTGCCAGCAGCAAGACAGTCTACACCTTC	CASSKTVYTF
TRBV5-1	13	TRBD1	TRBJ2-3	few	TGCGCCAGCAGCTTGGGACAGGGAGATACGCAGTATTTT	CASSLGQGDTQYF
TRBV14	14	.	TRBJ2-5	once	TGTGCCAGCAGCTCTATGTACCAGGGAGGCACCCAGTACTTC	CASSSMYQGGTQYF
TRBV27	15	.	TRBJ2-3	.	TGTGCCAGCAGTTTCGGGGGGCTCTACGCAGATACGCAGTATTTT	CASSFGGLYADTQYF
TRBV6-1	15	TRBD1	TRBJ1-5	.	TGTGCCAGCATCGCAACAGGGGGTGTCAATCAGCCCCAGCATTTT	CASIATGGVNQPQHF
TRBV28	12	.	TRBJ1-2	.	TGTGCCAGCAGTTCGGTAGTGGATGGCTACACCTTC	CASSSVVDGYTF
TRBV28	13	.	TRBJ2-7	.	TGTGCCAGCACGTTAGTAGAGACTTCCAAGCAGTACTTC	CASTLVETSKQYF
TRBV28	13	.	TRBJ2-7	.	TGTGCCAGCAGGGGCTGGGCGAAGTACGAGCAGTACTTC	CASRGWAKYEQYF
TRBV19	14	TRBD1	TRBJ2-7	.	TGTGCCAGTAGTATACGAGACAGGGGGCTCGAGCAGTACTTC	CASSIRDRGLEQYF
TRBV6-4	15	TRBD2	TRBJ2-1	.	TGTGCCAGCAGCTCCGGGACTAGCGGTAACAATGAGCAGTTCTTC	CASSSGTSGNNEQFF
TRBV6-4	15	TRBD1	TRBJ1-2	few	TGTGCCAGCAGTGAATACGGGACAGATAACTATGGCTACACCTTC	CASSEYGTDNYGYTF
TRBV18	14	.	TRBJ1-5	.	TGTGCCAGCTCTACGGGGGGGCCGGGTCAGCCCCAGCATTTT	CASSTGGPGQPQHF
TRBV4-1	18	.	TRBJ1-5	.	TGCGCCAGCAGCCATTCCCTCGAACAGGGTAGGGGCAATCAGCCCCAGCATTTT	CASSHSLEQGRGNQPQHF
TRBV11-2	14	.	TRBJ1-1	.	TGTGCCAGCAGCCGCAGGGACATCGGGACTGAAGCTTTCTTT	CASSRRDIGTEAFF
TRBV30	14	.	TRBJ2-7	.	TGTGCCTGGATCGTGCCAGGGGCTAGGGACGAGCAGTACTTC	CAWIVPGARDEQYF
TRBV29-1	12	TRBD2	TRBJ2-5	.	TGCAGCGTTCTAGCGGGGGGGGAGACCCAGTACTTC	CSVLAGGETQYF
TRBV9	15	.	TRBJ2-7	once	TGTGCCAGCAGCGTAGGGCAGGCTTCAACCTACGAGCAGTACTTC	CASSVGQASTYEQYF
TRBV2	14	.	TRBJ2-5	.	TGTGCCAGCAGTGAACGGACTACTCAAGAGACCCAGTACTTC	CASSERTTQETQYF
TRBV6-4	14	TRBD1	TRBJ2-1	.	TGTGCCAGCAGTGCCCGACAGGGTACGATTGAGCAGTTCTTC	CASSARQGTIEQFF
TRBV6-4	14	.	TRBJ2-6	.	TGTGCCAGCAGTGGCGACTCTGGGGCCAACGTCCTGACTTTC	CASSGDSGANVLTF
TRBV4-1	19	.	TRBJ2-1	.	TGCGCCAGCAGCCAAGATGACGGTTTCCGGCTAGGGGGTGCCAATGAGCAGTTCTTC	CASSQDDGFRLGGANEQFF
TRBV28	13	.	TRBJ1-2	.	TGTGCCAGCATCCAGGGTGACAACTATGGCTACACCTTC	CASIQGDNYGYTF
TRBV5-6	14	.	TRBJ1-5	.	TGTGCCAGCAGCTTGGGGACAAGCAATCAGCCCCAGCATTTT	CASSLGTSNQPQHF
TRBV27	14	TRBD2	TRBJ2-3	.	TGTGCCAGCAGGGGAGGGACTAGCGGGGATACGCAGTATTTT	CASRGGTSGDTQYF
TRBV28	15	.	TRBJ1-1	.	TGTGCCAGCAGCGATGGGGCGGTTATGAACACTGAAGCTTTCTTT	CASSDGAVMNTEAFF
TRBV2	13	TRBD1	TRBJ2-7	.	TGTGCCAGCAGTACAGGGGGCGACTACGAGCAGTACTTC	CASSTGGDYEQYF
TRBV5-8	17	TRBD1	TRBJ1-3	few	TGTGCCACCAGGGACAGGGGGCAGTGGAGACCGGGAAACACCATATATTTT	CATRDRGQWRPGNTIYF
TRBV2	13	.	TRBJ2-1	.	TGTGCCAGCCTGGTTGCGCTTGGTTCTGAGCAGTTCTTC	CASLVALGSEQFF
TRBV5-1	14	.	TRBJ2-3	few	TGCGCCAGCAGCTTGGAGGGCGGGACAGATACGCAGTATTTT	CASSLEGGTDTQYF
TRBV2	12	.	TRBJ2-7	.	TGTGCCAGCAGCCCGAAGAGCTACGAGCAGTACTTC	CASSPKSYEQYF
TRBV7-9	14	.	TRBJ1-2	.	TGTGCCAGCAGCCCCAACAACAGGGTACGGGGCTACACCTTC	CASSPNNRVRGYTF
TRBV6-1	16	TRBD1	TRBJ2-1	.	TGTGCCAGCAGTGGTCTGGGGGACAGGGACTACAATGAGCAGTTCTTC	CASSGLGDRDYNEQFF
TRBV9	13	.	TRBJ1-1	.	TGTGCCAGCAGCTGGGCGTATGATGGTGAAGCTTTCTTT	CASSWAYDGEAFF
TRBV19	13	.	TRBJ2-7	.	TGTGCCAGTGCCGCCACAGAGACCTACGAGCAGTACTTC	CASAATETYEQYF
TRBV5-1	15	.	TRBJ1-1	.	TGCGCCAGCAGCTTGGCAGGGACAACAGGCACTGAAGCTTTCTTT	CASSLAGTTGTEAFF
TRBV6-5	16	TRBD2	TRBJ2-4	.	TGTGCCAGCAGTTACTCCCTAGGGGCGGGGGGGAACATTCAGTACTTC	CASSYSLGAGGNIQYF
TRBV5-4	16	TRBD2	TRBJ2-1	.	TGTGCCAGCAGCACTCTAGCGGCCTGGAAAGACAATGAGCAGTTCTTC	CASSTLAAWKDNEQFF
TRBV19	15	.	TRBJ2-7	once	TGTGCCAGTAGCCGCAAGGGGCAGGAGTCCTACGAGCAGTACTTC	CASSRKGQESYEQYF
TRBV28	14	.	TRBJ2-5	.	TGTGCCAGCAGTCTTCGACAGGTTCCAGAGACCCAGTACTTC	CASSLRQVPETQYF
TRBV7-9	17	.	TRBJ2-7	.	TGTGCCAGCAGCCCGGCCGAGGGGGGGGCGATATCCTACGAGCAGTACTTC	CASSPAEGGAISYEQYF
TRBV5-8	14	.	TRBJ1-4	.	TGTGCCAGCAGCTTGGACAGGGTAAATGAAAAACTGTTTTTT	CASSLDRVNEKLFF
TRBV15	14	.	TRBJ1-2	.	TGTGCCACCAGCAGAGTTGGGGCTAGCTATGGCTACACCTTC	CATSRVGASYGYTF
TRBV7-6	16	TRBD1	TRBJ2-3	.	TGTGCCAGCAGCCCAACCCCGGACAGGGGGCCCGATACGCAGTATTTT	CASSPTPDRGPDTQYF